The next 14 T cell receptor beta chains were all read from a single sample in a study of cytomegalovirus exposure and HLA in healthy donors. PCR was performed using 60 Vbeta and 13 Jbeta primers. TCRdb's table, derived via immunoSEQ multiplex PCR, lists solely in-frame clones and lacks some. The table has 90,000 to 120,000 clones, around three quarters seen once. Sequencing input: PBMCs. These receptors were taken from a female donor in good health and CMV-seropositive.

As regards this clone: Relative to the germline gene, one junction end is altered; a read error may explain this. CDR3 coding DNA: TGCGCCAGCAGCATCGGACAGATCCTGCTAGCCAAAAACAGTCAGTACTTC. Translation: CASSIGQILLAKNSQYF. The V call is TRBV5-1, the J call TRBJ2-4; weak D call: TRBD1 (6 bases). Germline CDR1 reads SGHRS; CDR2 reads YFSETQ. The CDR3 has 17 amino acids.

The chain carries TRBV6-1 and TRBJ1-5, with a weak D call TRBD1 (6 bases). This CDR3 comprises 15 residues. The V end was cut by 4 bases, the J end by 4 bases, with 14 bases between. Germline-derived CDR1 and CDR2 are MNHNS and SASEGT. The CDR3 nucleotides are TGTGCCAGCAGTGTTCAGACAGGAGCTAATCAGCCCCAGCATTTT. Translating it yields CASSVQTGANQPQHF.

The rearrangement uses TRBV7-6 and TRBJ2-3; 11 bases agree with TRBD2. The CDR3 length is 15 residues. The germline V gene has CDR1 SGHVS and CDR2 FNYEAQ. V was clipped by 5 bases and J by 6 bases; unmatched bases: 7. As DNA, the CDR3 is TGTGCCAGCAGCCCTGGACTAGCGGGCCGGGATACGCAGTATTTT. Translated: CASSPGLAGRDTQYF.

V gene TRBV7-2 combines with J gene TRBJ1-4; tentative D call: TRBD1 (5 bases). V was clipped by 5 bases and J by 0 bases, with 7 bases between them. This CDR3 contains 14 residues. Per germline, CDR1 SGHTA and CDR2 FQGNSA. In DNA form, the CDR3 reads TGTGCCAGCAGCCGGGGGGCAACTAATGAAAAACTGTTTTTT. This gives the protein CASSRGATNEKLFF.

This clone has more than one count but fewer than ten. The gene calls are TRBV6-1 and TRBJ2-7, with 8 bases fitting TRBD2. With V trimmed by 1 base and J by 0 bases, 8 bases remained unmatched. This CDR3 is 17 amino acids long. CDR1 and CDR2 (germline): MNHNS, SASEGT. The CDR3 loop reads CASSEGSSGLFSYEQYF. The CDR3 DNA reads TGTGCCAGCAGTGAAGGGTCTAGCGGGCTATTCTCCTACGAGCAGTACTTC.

As to this clone: Mismatch with germline at one junction end may stem from a read error. The chain recombines TRBV7-9 with TRBJ2-2; 11 bases line up with TRBD1. CDR1 SEHNR and CDR2 FQNEAQ come from the germline V gene (reference sequence). The CDR3 is 16 residues long. CDR3 sequence reads: CSSSFRTGGASGELFF. The CDR3 bases are TGTTCCAGCAGCTTCCGGACAGGGGGCGCGTCCGGGGAGCTGTTTTTT.

The gene calls are TRBV19 and TRBJ2-2, with a weak D call TRBD1 (5 bases). CDR3 length: 16 amino acids. The V end was cut by 3 bases, the J end by 6 bases, with 17 bases between. Germline V CDR1 and CDR2: LNHDA, SQIVND (reference sequence). The CDR3 here is CASSIRQGLGSGELFF. The DNA for the CDR3 is TGTGCCAGTAGTATTCGGCAGGGTCTTGGGTCCGGGGAGCTGTTTTTT.

CDR3 amino acids: CATQRTGGIYEQYF. The CDR3 DNA is TGTGCCACTCAAAGGACAGGGGGCATCTACGAGCAGTACTTC. This sequence joins TRBV19 and TRBJ2-7; 11 positions agree with TRBD1. CDR1 is LNHDA and CDR2 is SQIVND in the germline V gene (reference sequence). The CDR3 is 14 amino acids. V gave up 10 bases and J gave up 3 bases; unmatched junction bases: 8.

The CDR3 region has the DNA TGTGCCAGCAGACCGGGAGAGAACACTGAAGCTTTCTTT. This codes for CASRPGENTEAFF. The J gene is TRBJ1-1, the V gene TRBV2; D is unclear. V was pared by 6 bases and J by 1 base, with 9 bases between. This CDR3 spans 13 amino acids. CDR1 and CDR2 from the germline V gene are SNHLY and FYNNEI.

CDR3 DNA: TGTGCCTGGATTGTGAACGGACTCTCTGGAAACACCATATATTTT. Amino acids: CAWIVNGLSGNTIYF. The chain combines TRBV30 with TRBJ1-3, with D uncertain. Germline values: CDR1 GTSNPN, CDR2 SVGIG (reference sequence). This CDR3 contains 15 residues. The ends were cut back, 4 bases at V and 0 bases at J, with 13 bases in the middle.

This clone was seen once. This chain joins TRBV21-1 and TRBJ2-7; the table's D call TRBD1 went unverified against the DNA. TRBV21-1 is noted as a pseudogene. This CDR3 is built from 17 residues. This chain's CDR3 is CASVFSGTGGGGYEQYF. CDR3 sequence (DNA): TGTGCCAGCGTATTCTCCGGGACAGGGGGCGGCGGATACGAGCAGTACTTC.

This chain links TRBV19 with TRBJ1-2; the match to TRBD1 covers 9 bases. Per the germline V gene, CDR1 is LNHDA and CDR2 is SQIVND (reference sequence). V lost 5 bases and J lost 9; bases outside the gene matches: 10. The CDR3 spans 14 residues. The CDR3 region is CASSPGTGFPSYTF. In nucleotides, the CDR3 is TGTGCCAGTAGTCCTGGGACAGGGTTTCCGAGCTACACCTTC.

The chain has TRBV4-2 and TRBJ2-3, with 10 nucleotides matching TRBD2. Germline V gives CDR1 LGHNA, CDR2 YNFKEQ. Trimming removed 6 bases from V and 0 bases from J; junction bases left unmatched: 6. CDR3 length equals 16 residues. The CDR3 DNA sequence: TGTGCCAGCAGTCCTTGGACTAGCGGCAGCACAGATACGCAGTATTTT. This gives the protein CASSPWTSGSTDTQYF.

The chain employs TRBV2 and TRBJ1-1; 12 positions agree with TRBD1. Trimming at V came to 6 bases and at J to 4 bases, leaving 3 bases not matched to a gene. The germline V gene has CDR1 SNHLY and CDR2 FYNNEI. This CDR3 region has 14 residues. This CDR3 is CASRGDRGPTEAFF. The CDR3 DNA reads TGTGCCAGCAGGGGGGACAGGGGGCCCACTGAAGCTTTCTTT.